This T cell receptor beta chain was captured in a study of T-cell reconstitution after alpha-beta-depleted transplantation in children. Construction of the TCRbeta library involved unique molecular identifiers. TCRdb fed the PCR reads into MiXCR, producing one record per CDR3 protein. The table lists 540,000 or so distinct CDR3 sequences, under 25% of them singletons. In its sample, this clonotype was seen many times. There are 12 residues in the CDR3. Trimming took 2 bases from V and 5 from J, leaving 9 bases between them. Germline CDR1 and CDR2: DFQATT and SNEGSKA (reference sequence). Sequencing was performed on PBMCs, mostly from graft donor cells, taken 360 days after TCRalphabeta/CD19-depleted stem cell transplant. The V call is TRBV20-1, the J call TRBJ2-5; D unclear. The clonotype was recovered from a boy younger than two who had a stem cell transplant for acute myeloid leukemia, so the T cells may come from the graft donor. In nucleotides, the CDR3 is TGCAGTGCTAGACGTAGCCGCGAGACCCAGTACTTC. Residues: CSARRSRETQYF.